This paragraph reports one T cell receptor (beta chain). Its antigen remains unidentified. Donors were drawn from the approximately 110-subject validation cohort, separate from the roughly 610-subject first cohort. The CDR3 is 15 residues long. Germline V gene lookup returns CDR1 WNHNN and CDR2 SYGVQD (reference sequence). Trimming removed 0 bases from V and 1 base from J, with 8 bases in between. These data belong to a study of cytomegalovirus exposure and HLA in healthy donors. Study as a whole: A later analysis reported the same platform for the 90 to 150 validation repertoires and the 666 first-cohort repertoires. Study results and limitations: There were a few CMV-associated chains whose specificity for CMV antigens was confirmed in vitro. Reported results showed that the classifier diagnosed cytomegalovirus status with high specificity and sensitivity.

TCRdb keeps only in-frame clones here, not all; method: immunoSEQ multiplex PCR. Counted here are about 44,000 clones, over 85% occurring once; the ten biggest clones make up approximately 2.1%. The chain recombines TRBV10-1 with TRBJ2-3, with a possible D match to TRBD2 (6 bases). This receptor was taken from a woman in her late teens or twenties in good health and CMV-seronegative. The sample consisted of PBMCs. The CDR3 sequence: CASSESASGTDTQYF. CDR3 nucleotide sequence: TGCGCCAGCAGTGAGTCGGCTAGCGGCACAGATACGCAGTATTTT.